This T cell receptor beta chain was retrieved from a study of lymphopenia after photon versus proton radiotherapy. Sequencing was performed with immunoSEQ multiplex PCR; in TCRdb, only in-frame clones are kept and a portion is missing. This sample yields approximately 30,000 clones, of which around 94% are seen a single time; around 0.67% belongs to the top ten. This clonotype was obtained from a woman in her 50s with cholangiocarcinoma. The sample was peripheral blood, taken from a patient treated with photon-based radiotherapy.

The CDR3 sequence is CASSPPGSHYGYTF. CDR3 sequence (DNA): TGCGCCAGCAGCCCTCCGGGCAGTCACTATGGCTACACCTTC. The chain joins TRBV4-1 to TRBJ1-2; unclear D gene. This CDR3 spans 14 amino acids. Germline CDR1 and CDR2: MGHRA and YSYEKL. Trimming cost V 4 bases and J 3 bases, with 12 bases left between them.